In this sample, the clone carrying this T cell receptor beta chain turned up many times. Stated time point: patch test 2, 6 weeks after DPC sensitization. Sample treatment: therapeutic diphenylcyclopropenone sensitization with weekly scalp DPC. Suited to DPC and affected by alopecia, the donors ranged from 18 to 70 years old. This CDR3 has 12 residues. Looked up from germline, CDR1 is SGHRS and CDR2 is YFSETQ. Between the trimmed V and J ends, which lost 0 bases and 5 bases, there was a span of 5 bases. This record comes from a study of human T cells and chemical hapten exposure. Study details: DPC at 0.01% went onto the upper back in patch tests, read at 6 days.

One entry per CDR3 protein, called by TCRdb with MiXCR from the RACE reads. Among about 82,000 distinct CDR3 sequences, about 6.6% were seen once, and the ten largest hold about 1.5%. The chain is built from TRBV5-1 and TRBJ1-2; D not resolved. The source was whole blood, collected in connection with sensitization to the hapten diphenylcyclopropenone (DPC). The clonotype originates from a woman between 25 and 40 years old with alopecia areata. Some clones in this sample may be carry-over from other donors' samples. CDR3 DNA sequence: TGCGCCAGCAGCTTGGACACTTATGGCTACACCTTC. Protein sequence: CASSLDTYGYTF.